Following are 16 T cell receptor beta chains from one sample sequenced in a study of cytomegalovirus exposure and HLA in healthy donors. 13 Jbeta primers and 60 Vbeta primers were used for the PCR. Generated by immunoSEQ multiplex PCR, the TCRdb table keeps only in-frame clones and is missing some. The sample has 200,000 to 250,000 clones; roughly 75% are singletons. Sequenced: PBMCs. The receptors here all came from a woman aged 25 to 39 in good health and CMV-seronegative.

As DNA, the CDR3 is TGTGCCAGCAGCCAGCGTACCGGCACCGGGGAGCTGTTTTTT. Protein: CASSQRTGTGELFF. This sequence joins TRBV11-2 and TRBJ2-2; no reliable D call. The CDR3 runs 14 residues. From germline, CDR1 is SGHAT and CDR2 FQNNGV. Between the trimmed V and J ends, which lost 5 bases and 4 bases, there was a span of 11 bases. The complete variable domain, with remaining parts taken from reference TRBV11-2 and TRBJ2-2, reads EAGVAQSPRYKIIEKRQSVAFWCNPISGHATLYWYQQILGQGPKLLIQFQNNGVVDDSQLPKDRFSAERLKGVDSTLKIQPAKLEDSAVYLCASSQRTGTGELFFGEGSRLTVL.

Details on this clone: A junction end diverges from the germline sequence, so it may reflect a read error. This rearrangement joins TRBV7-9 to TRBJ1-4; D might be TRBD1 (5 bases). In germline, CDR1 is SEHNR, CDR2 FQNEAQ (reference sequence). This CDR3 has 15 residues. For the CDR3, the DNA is TGTTCCAGCAGCTTCCCCGGGGGGGGAAGGCTCAAACTGTTTTTT. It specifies CSSSFPGGGRLKLFF.

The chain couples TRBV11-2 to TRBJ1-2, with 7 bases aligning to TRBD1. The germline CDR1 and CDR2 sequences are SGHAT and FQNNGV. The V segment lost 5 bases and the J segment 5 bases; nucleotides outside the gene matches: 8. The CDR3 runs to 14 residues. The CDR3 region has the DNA TGTGCCAGCAGCCCGGACAGGAAGGATTATGGCTACACCTTC. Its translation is CASSPDRKDYGYTF. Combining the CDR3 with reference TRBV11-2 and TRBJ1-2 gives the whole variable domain EAGVAQSPRYKIIEKRQSVAFWCNPISGHATLYWYQQILGQGPKLLIQFQNNGVVDDSQLPKDRFSAERLKGVDSTLKIQPAKLEDSAVYLCASSPDRKDYGYTFGSGTRLTVV.

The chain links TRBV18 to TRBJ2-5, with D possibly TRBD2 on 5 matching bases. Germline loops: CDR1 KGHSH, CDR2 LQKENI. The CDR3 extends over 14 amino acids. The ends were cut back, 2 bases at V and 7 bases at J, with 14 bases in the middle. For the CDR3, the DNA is TGTGCCAGCTCACCAAACCTTTCGGGGAGGACCCAGTACTTC. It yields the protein CASSPNLSGRTQYF.

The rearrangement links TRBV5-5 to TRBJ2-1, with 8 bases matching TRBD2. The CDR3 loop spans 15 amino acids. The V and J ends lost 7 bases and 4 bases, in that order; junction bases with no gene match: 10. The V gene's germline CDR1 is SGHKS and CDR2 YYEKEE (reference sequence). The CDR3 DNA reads TGTGCCAGCCGGTCGAGCGGGAGTGGTTACAATGAGCAGTTCTTC. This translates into CASRSSGSGYNEQFF.

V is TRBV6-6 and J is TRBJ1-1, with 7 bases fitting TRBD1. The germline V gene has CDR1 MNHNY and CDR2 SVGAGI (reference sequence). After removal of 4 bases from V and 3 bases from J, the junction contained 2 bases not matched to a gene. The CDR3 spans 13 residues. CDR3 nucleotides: TGTGCCAGCAGTTTAGACAGGGACACTGAAGCTTTCTTT. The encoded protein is CASSLDRDTEAFF.

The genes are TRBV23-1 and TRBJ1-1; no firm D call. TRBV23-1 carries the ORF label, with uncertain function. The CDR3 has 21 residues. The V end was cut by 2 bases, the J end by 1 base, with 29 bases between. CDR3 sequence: CASSQPRIPVQDLRENTEAFF. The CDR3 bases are TGCGCCAGCAGTCAACCCCGGATCCCCGTTCAGGATCTACGTGAGAACACTGAAGCTTTCTTT.

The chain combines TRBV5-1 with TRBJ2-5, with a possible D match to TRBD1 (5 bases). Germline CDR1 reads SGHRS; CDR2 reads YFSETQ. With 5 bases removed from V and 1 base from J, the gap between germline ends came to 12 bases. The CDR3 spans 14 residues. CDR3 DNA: TGCGCCAGCAGTTCCCAGGGATTCCAAGAGACCCAGTACTTC. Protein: CASSSQGFQETQYF.

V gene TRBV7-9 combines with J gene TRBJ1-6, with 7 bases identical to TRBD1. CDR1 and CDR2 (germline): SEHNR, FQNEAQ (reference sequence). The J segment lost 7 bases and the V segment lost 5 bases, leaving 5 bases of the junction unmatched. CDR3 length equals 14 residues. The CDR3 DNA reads TGTGCCAGCAGCCCGGGACAGAAAAATTCACCCCTCCACTTT. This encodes CASSPGQKNSPLHF. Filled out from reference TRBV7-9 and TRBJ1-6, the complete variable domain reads DTGVSQNPRHKITKRGQNVTFRCDPISEHNRLYWYRQTLGQGPEFLTYFQNEAQLEKSRLLSDRFSAERPKGSFSTLEIQRTEQGDSAMYLCASSPGQKNSPLHFGNGTRLTVT.

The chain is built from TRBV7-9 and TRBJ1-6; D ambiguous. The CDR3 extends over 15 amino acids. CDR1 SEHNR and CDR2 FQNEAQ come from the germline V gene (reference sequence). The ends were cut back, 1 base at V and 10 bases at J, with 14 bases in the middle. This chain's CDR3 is CASSLGGRTESPLHF. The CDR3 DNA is TGTGCCAGCAGCTTAGGAGGCAGAACTGAATCACCCCTCCACTTT.

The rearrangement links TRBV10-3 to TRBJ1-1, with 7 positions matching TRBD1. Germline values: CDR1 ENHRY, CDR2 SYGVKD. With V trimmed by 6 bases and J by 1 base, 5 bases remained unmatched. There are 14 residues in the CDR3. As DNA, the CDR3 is TGTGCCATCAGCCTGACAGGGAAGAACACTGAAGCTTTCTTT. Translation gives CAISLTGKNTEAFF.

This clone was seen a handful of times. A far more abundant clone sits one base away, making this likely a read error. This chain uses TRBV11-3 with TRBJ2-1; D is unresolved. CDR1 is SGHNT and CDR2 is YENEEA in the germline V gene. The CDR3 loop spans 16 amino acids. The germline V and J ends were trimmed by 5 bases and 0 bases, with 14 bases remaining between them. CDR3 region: CASSQETTSSYNEQFF. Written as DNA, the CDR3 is TGTGCCAGCAGCCAAGAGACAACCTCCTCCTACAATGAGCAGTTCTTC.

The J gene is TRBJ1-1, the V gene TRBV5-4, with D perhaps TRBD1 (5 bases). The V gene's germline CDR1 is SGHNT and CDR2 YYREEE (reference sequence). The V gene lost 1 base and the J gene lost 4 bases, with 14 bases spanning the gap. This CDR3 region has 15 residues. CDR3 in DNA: TGTGCCAGCAGCTTGTCGGCGCAGGGATTCACTGAAGCTTTCTTT. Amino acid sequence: CASSLSAQGFTEAFF.

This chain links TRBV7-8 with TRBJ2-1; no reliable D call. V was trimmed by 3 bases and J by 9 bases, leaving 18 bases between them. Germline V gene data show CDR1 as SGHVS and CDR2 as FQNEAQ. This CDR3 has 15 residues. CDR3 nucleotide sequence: TGTGCCAGCAGCTTCTCTTCCGAGGCGCAACGTGAGCAGTTCTTC. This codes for CASSFSSEAQREQFF.

CDR3 in amino acids: CAWSRGTDTQYF. CDR3 DNA sequence: TGTGCCTGGAGTCGCGGTACAGATACGCAGTATTTT. The V call is TRBV30, the J call TRBJ2-3; D is uncertain. V was pared by 2 bases and J by 3 bases, with 6 bases between. This CDR3 is 12 amino acids long. Germline V gene data show CDR1 as GTSNPN and CDR2 as SVGIG (reference sequence).

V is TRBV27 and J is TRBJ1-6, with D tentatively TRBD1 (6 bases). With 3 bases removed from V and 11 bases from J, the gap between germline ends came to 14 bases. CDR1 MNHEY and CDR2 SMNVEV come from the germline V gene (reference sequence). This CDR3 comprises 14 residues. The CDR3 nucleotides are TGTGCCAGCAGTTTTGAGACAGGAGGTACACCCCTCCACTTT. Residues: CASSFETGGTPLHF.